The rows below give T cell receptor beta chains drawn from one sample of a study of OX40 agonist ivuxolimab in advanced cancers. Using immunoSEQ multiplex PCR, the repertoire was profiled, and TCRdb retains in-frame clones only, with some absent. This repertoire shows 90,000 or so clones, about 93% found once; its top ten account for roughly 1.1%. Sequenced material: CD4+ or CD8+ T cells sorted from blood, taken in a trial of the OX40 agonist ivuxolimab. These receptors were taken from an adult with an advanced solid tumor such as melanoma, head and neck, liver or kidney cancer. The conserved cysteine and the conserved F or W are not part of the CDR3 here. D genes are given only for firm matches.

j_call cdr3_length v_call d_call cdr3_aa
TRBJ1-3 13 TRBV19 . ASSPVAGAGNTIY
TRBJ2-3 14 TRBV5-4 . ASSLGPGTSTDTQY
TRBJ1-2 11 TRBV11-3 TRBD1 ASSSGQGYGYT
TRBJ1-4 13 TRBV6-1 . ASSSWGPMGEKLF
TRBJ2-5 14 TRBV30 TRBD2 AWSVLGLAGQETQY
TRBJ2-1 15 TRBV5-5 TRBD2 ASSLGLAGFKYNEQF
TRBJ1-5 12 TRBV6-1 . ASLLQGPNQPQH
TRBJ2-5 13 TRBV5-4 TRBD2 ASRDSAGGEETQY
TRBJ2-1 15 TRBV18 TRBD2 ASPSGRAATLYNEQF
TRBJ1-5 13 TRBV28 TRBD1 ASSLRGVTGQPQH
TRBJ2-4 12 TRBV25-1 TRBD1 AGSGTGFVNIQY
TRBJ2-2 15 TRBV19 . ASSIEVGVGNPGELF
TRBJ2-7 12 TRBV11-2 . ASSFRDLTYEQY
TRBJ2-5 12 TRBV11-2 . ASSLVGGAETQY
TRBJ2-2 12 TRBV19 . ASRGELNTGELF
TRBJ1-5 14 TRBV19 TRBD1 ASSGLGTGGGQPQH
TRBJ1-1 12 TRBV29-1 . THLEGGGNTEAF
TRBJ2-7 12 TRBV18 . ASTTRERGNEQY
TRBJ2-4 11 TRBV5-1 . ASSLARADIQY
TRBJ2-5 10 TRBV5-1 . ASSLEKETQY